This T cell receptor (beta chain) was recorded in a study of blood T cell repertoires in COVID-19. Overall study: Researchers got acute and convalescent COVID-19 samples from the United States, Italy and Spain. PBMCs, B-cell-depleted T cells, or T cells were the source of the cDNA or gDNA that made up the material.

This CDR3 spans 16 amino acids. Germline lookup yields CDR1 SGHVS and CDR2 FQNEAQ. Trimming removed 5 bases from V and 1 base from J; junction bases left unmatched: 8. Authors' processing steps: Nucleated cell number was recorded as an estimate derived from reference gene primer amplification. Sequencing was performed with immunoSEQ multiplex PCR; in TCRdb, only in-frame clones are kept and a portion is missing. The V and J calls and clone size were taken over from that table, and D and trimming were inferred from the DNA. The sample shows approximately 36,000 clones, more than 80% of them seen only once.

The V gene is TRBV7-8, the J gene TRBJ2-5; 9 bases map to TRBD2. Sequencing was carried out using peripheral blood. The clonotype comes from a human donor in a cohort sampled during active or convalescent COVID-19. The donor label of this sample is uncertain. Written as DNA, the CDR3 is TGTGCCAGCAGCCCCGGGGCGGGAGGGCCCCAAGAGACCCAGTACTTC. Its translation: CASSPGAGGPQETQYF.